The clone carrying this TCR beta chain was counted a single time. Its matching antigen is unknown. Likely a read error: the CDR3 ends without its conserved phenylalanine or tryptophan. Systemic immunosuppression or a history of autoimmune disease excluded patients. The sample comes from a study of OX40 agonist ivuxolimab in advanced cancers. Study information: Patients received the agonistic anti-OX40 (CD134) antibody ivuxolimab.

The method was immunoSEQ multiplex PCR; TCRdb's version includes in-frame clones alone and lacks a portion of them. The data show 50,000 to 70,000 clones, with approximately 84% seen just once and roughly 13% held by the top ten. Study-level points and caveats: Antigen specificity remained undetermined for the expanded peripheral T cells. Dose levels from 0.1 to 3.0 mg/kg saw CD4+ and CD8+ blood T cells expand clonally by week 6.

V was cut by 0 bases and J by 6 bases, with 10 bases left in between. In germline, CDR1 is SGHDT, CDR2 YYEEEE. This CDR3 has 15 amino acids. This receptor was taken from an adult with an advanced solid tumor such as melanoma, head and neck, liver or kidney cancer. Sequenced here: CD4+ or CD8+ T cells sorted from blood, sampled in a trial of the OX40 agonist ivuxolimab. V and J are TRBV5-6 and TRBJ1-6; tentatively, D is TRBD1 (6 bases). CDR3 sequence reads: CASSLGPGVNSPLHL. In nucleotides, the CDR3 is TGTGCCAGCAGCTTGGGCCCAGGGGTTAATTCACCCCTCCACCTT.